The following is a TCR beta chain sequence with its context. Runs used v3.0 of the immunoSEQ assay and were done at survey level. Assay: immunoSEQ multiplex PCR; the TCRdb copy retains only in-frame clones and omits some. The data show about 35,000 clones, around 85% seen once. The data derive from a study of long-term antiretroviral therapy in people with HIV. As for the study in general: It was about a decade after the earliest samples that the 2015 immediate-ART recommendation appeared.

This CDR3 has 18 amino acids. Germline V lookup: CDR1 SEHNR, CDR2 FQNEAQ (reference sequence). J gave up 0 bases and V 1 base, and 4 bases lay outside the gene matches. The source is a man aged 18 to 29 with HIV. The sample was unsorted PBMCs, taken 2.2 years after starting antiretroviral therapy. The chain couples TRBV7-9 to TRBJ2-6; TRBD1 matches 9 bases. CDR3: CASSLGGTGTSGANVLTF. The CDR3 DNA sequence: TGTGCCAGCAGCTTAGGTGGGACAGGGACCTCTGGGGCCAACGTCCTGACTTTC.